This TCR beta chain was profiled in a study of T-cell reconstitution after alpha-beta-depleted transplantation in children. The study, taken as a whole, reports: High day-60 TCRbeta diversity in some patients came from surviving recipient T cells and thymic progenitors. By one year post-transplant, T-cell counts and diversity largely arose from T cells that were newly produced.

Germline-derived CDR1 and CDR2 are SGHTA and FQGNSA. CDR3 length equals 16 residues. V trimming: 4 bases; J trimming: 4 bases; junction bases outside the gene matches: 11. A few counts support this clonotype. Its target is not known. Library preparation (for TCRbeta) was performed with unique molecular identifiers. Each CDR3 protein gets one entry after TCRdb re-called the PCR reads with MiXCR. The table includes about 830,000 distinct CDR3 sequences, about 15% detected once. The sequence was collected from a male patient younger than 18 who had a stem cell transplant for acute lymphoblastic leukemia, so the T cells may come from the graft donor. V and J are TRBV7-2 and TRBJ2-7, with 9 bases aligning to TRBD1. Sequenced here: PBMCs, mostly from graft donor cells, sampled 360 days after TCRalphabeta/CD19-depleted stem cell transplant. The CDR3 DNA follows: TGTGCCAGCAGCTCGGCTAGGGGGACAGGGAGGTACGAGCAGTACTTC. It encodes CASSSARGTGRYEQYF.